The entry that follows covers one TCR beta chain sequence. Per the original methods: Amplifying reference gene primers gave estimates of nucleated cell counts. Sequencing used immunoSEQ multiplex PCR; TCRdb keeps in-frame clones, though not all of them. V and J calls and clone size come straight from that table; D and trimming were deduced from the DNA. The sample includes fewer than 250,000 clones, about 88% of them seen just once. The record originates from a study of blood T cell repertoires in COVID-19. Study-level information: The United States, Italy and Spain provided the acute and convalescent COVID-19 samples.

Trimming took off 3 bases at V and 1 base at J, with 10 bases between the two ends. Germline lookup yields CDR1 SQVTM and CDR2 ANQGSEA. CDR3 length: 14 residues. The TCR sequence derives from a woman between 40 and 50 years old who had recovered from COVID-19. Sequencing was done on a sample of peripheral blood. The chain employs TRBV29-1 and TRBJ2-1, with D possibly being TRBD2 (6 bases). The CDR3 is CSVEGTESYNEQFF. CDR3 DNA: TGCAGCGTTGAGGGGACTGAATCCTACAATGAGCAGTTCTTC.